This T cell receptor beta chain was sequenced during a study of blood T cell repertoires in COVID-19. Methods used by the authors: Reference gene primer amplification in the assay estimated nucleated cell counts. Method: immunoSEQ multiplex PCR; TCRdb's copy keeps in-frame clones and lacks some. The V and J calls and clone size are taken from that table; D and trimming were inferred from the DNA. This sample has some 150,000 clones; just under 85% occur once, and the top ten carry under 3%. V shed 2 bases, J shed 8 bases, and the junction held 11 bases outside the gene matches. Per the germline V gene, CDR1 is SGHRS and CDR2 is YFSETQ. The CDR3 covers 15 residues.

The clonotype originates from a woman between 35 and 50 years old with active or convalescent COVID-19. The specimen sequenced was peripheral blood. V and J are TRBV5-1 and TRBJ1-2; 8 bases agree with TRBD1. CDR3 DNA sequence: TGCGCCAGCAGCTTAGTGCAGGGGGCGCCTAGGGGCTACACCTTC. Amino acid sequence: CASSLVQGAPRGYTF. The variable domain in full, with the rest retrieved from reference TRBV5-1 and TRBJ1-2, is KAGVTQTPRYLIKTRGQQVTLSCSPISGHRSVSWYQQTPGQGLQFLFEYFSETQRNKGNFPGRFSGRQFSNSRSEMNVSTLELGDSALYLCASSLVQGAPRGYTFGSGTRLTVV.